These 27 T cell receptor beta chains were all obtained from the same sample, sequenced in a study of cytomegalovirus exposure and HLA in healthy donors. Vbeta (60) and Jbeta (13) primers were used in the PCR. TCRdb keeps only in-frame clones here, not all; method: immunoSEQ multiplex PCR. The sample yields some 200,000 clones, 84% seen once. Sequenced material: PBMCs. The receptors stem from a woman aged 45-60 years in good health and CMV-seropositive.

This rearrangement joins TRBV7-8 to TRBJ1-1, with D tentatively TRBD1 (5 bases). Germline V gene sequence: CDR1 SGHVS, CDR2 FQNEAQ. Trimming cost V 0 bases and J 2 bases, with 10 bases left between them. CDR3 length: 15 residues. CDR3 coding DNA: TGTGCCAGCAGCTTAGCCTCGACAGTAAACACTGAAGCTTTCTTT. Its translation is CASSLASTVNTEAFF.

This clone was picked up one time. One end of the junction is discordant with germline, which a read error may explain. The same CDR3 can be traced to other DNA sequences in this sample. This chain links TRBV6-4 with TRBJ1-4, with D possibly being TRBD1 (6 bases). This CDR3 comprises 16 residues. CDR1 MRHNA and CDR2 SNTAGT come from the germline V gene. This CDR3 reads CASSDSGGGRDEKLFF. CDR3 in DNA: TGTGCCAGCAGTGACTCAGGGGGGGGCAGGGATGAAAAATTGTTTTTT.

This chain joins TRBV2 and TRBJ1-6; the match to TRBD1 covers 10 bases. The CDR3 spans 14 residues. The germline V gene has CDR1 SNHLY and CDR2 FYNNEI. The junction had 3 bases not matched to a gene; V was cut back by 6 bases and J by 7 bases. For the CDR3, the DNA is TGTGCCAGCAGCCGGGACAGGGGAAATTCACCCCTCCACTTT. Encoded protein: CASSRDRGNSPLHF.

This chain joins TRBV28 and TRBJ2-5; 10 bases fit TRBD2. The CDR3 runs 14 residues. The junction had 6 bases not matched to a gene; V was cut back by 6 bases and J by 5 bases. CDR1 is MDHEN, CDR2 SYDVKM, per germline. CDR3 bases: TGTGCCAGCAGAAGCGGGGGGGCCCTTGAGACCCAGTACTTC. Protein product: CASRSGGALETQYF.

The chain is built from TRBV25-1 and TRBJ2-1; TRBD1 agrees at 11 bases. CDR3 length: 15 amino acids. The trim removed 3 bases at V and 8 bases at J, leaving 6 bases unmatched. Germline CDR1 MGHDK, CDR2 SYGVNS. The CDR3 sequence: CASSEGTGGRYEQFF. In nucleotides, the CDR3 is TGTGCCAGCAGTGAGGGGACAGGGGGACGGTATGAGCAGTTCTTC.

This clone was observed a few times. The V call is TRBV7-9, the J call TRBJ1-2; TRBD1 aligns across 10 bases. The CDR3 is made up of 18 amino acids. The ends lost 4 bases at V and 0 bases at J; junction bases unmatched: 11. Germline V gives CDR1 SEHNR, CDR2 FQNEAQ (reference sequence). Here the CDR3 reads CASSSSPGQGRANYGYTF. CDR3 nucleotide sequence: TGTGCCAGCAGCTCTAGCCCGGGACAGGGGAGAGCTAACTATGGCTACACCTTC.

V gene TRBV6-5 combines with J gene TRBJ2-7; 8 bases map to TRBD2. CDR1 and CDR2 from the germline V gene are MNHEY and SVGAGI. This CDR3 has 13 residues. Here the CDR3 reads CAGTGGGSYEQYF. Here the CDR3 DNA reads TGTGCGGGAACGGGGGGGGGCTCCTACGAGCAGTACTTC.

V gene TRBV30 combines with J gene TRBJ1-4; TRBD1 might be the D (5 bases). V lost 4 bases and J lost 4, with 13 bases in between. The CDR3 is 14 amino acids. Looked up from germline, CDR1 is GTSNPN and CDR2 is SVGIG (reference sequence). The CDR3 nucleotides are TGTGCCTGGAATAGGGGCGGGATTAATGAAAAACTGTTTTTT. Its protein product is CAWNRGGINEKLFF.

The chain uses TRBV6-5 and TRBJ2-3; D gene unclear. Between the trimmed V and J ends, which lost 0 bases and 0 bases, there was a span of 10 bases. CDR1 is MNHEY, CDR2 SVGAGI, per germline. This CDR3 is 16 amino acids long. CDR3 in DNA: TGTGCCAGCAGTTACTCTGGCAGCGCTAGCACAGATACGCAGTATTTT. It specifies CASSYSGSASTDTQYF.

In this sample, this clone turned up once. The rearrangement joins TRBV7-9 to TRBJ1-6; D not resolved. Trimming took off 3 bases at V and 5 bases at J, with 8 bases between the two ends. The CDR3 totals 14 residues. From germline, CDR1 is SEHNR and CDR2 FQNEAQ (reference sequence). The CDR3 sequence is CASSLYGDNSPLHF. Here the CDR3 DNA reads TGTGCCAGCAGCTTGTACGGGGATAATTCACCCCTCCACTTT. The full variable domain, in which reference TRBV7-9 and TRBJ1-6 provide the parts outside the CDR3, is DTGVSQNPRHKITKRGQNVTFRCDPISEHNRLYWYRQTLGQGPEFLTYFQNEAQLEKSRLLSDRFSAERPKGSFSTLEIQRTEQGDSAMYLCASSLYGDNSPLHFGNGTRLTVT.

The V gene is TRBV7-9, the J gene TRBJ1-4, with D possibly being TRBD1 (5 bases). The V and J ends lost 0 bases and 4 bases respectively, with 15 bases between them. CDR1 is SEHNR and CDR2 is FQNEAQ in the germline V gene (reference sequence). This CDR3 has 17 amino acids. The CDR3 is CASSLAETLGGNEKLFF. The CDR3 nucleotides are TGTGCCAGCAGCTTAGCTGAAACCCTGGGGGGTAATGAAAAACTGTTTTTT.

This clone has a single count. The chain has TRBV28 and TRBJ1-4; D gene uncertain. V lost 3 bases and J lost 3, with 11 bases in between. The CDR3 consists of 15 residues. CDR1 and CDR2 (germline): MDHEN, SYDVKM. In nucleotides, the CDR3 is TGTGCCAGCAGTTTGTACGGTCTATCTAATGAAAAACTGTTTTTT. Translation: CASSLYGLSNEKLFF.

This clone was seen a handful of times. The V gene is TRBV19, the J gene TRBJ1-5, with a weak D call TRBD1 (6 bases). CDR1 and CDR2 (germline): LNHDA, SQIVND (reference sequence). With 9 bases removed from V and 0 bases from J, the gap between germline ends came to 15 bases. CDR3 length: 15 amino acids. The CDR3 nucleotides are TGTGCCAGCTCGGGGGGCAAGGTTAGCAATCAGCCCCAGCATTTT. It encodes CASSGGKVSNQPQHF.

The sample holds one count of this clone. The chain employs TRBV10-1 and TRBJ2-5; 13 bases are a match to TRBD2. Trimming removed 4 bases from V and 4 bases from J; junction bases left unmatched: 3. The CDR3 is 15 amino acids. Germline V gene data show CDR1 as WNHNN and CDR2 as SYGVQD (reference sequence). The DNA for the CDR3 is TGCGCCAGCAGTGGGACTAGCGGGGGCTCAGAGACCCAGTACTTC. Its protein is CASSGTSGGSETQYF.

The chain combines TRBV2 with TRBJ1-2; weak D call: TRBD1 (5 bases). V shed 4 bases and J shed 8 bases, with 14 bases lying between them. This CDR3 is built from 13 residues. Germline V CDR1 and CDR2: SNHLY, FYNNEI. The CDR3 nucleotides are TGTGCCAGCAGTGTGGAGGGGCTGAGGGGCTACACCTTC. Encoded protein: CASSVEGLRGYTF.

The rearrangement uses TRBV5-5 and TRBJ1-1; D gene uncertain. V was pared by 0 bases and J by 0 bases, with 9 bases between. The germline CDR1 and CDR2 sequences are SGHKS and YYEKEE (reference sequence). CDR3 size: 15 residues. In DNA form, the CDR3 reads TGTGCCAGCAGCTTGGTTACCGCTATGAACACTGAAGCTTTCTTT. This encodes CASSLVTAMNTEAFF.

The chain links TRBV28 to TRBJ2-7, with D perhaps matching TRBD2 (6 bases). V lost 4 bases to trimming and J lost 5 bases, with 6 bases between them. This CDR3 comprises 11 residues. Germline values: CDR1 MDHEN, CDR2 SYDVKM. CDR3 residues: CASSWGDEQYF. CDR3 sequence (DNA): TGTGCCAGCAGTTGGGGGGACGAGCAGTACTTC. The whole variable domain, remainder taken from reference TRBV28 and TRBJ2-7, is DVKVTQSSRYLVKRTGEKVFLECVQDMDHENMFWYRQDPGLGLRLIYFSYDVKMKEKGDIPEGYSVSREKKERFSLILESASTNQTSMYLCASSWGDEQYFGPGTRLTVT.

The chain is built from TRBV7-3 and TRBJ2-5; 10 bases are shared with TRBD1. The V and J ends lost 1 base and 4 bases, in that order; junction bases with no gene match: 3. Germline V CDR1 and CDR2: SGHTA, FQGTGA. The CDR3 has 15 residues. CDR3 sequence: CASSLMGQGSETQYF. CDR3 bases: TGTGCCAGCAGCTTAATGGGACAGGGGTCAGAGACCCAGTACTTC.

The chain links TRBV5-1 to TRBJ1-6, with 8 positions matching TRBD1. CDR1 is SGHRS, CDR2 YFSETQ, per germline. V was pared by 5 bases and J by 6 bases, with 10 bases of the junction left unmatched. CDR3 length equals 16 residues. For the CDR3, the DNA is TGCGCCAGCAGAGTAACAGGGGGTGCTTCTAATTCACCCCTCCACTTT. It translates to CASRVTGGASNSPLHF.

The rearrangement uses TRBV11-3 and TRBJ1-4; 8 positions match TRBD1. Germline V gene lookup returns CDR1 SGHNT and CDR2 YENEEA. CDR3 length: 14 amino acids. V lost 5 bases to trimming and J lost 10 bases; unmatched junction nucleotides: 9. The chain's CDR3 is CASSVIQGGGKLFF. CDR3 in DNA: TGTGCCAGCAGCGTCATACAGGGGGGGGGAAAACTGTTTTTT.

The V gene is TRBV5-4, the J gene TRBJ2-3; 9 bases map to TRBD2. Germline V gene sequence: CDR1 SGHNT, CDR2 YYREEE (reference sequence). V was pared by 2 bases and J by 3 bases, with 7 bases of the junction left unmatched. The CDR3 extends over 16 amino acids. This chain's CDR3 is CASSLISGGLTDTQYF. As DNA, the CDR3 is TGTGCCAGCAGCTTAATAAGCGGGGGGCTTACAGATACGCAGTATTTT.

CDR3 nucleotide sequence: TGTGCCAGCAGTTTATTGAGAGGAGACTATGGCTACACCTTC. Amino acids: CASSLLRGDYGYTF. V usage is TRBV28 and J usage is TRBJ1-2; D unclear. The CDR3 totals 14 residues. Germline assignment: CDR1 MDHEN and CDR2 SYDVKM. Trimming removed 1 base at V and 3 bases at J, with 9 bases between.

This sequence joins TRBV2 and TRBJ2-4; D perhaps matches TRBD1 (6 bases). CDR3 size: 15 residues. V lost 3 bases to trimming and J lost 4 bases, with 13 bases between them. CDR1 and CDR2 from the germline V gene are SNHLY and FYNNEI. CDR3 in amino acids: CASSDFRTEKNIQYF. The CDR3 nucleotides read TGTGCCAGCAGTGATTTTAGGACAGAAAAAAACATTCAGTACTTC.

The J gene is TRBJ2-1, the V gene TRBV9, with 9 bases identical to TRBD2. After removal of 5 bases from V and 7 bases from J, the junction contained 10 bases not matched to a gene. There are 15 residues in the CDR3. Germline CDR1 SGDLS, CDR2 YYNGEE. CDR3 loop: CASSSTSGGGNEQFF. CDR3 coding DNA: TGTGCCAGCAGTTCGACTAGCGGCGGGGGGAATGAGCAGTTCTTC.

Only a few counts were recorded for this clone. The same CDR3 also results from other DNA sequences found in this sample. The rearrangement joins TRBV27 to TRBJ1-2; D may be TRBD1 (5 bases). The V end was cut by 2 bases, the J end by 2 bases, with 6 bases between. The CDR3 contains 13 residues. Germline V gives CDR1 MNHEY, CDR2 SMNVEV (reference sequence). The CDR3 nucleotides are TGTGCCAGCAGTTTACAGGGAAACTATGGCTACACCTTC. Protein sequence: CASSLQGNYGYTF.

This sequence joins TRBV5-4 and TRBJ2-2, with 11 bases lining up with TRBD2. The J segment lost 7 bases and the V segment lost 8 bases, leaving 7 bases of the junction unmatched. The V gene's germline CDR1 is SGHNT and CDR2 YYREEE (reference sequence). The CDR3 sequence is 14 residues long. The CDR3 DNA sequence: TGTGCCAGTATAGCGGGGGGGCTTGGCGGGGAGCTGTTTTTT. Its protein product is CASIAGGLGGELFF.

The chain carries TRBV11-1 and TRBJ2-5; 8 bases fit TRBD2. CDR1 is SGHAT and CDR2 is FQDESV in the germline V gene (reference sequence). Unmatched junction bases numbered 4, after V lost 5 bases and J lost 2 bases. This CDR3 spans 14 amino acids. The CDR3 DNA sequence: TGTGCCAGCAGCCGTAGCGGGGCTCAAGAGACCCAGTACTTC. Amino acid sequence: CASSRSGAQETQYF.